Listed below are T cell receptor beta chains from one sample, sequenced in a study of vaccination and CD4 T cells after COVID-19. TCRdb reprocessed the PCR reads with MiXCR, giving one entry per CDR3 protein. The table has 9,500 to 15,000 distinct CDR3 sequences, around 60% seen once. Antigens of these TCRs are unknown. Material for sequencing was CD4+ T cells from blood, cultured in vitro. The receptors shown here come from a human donor who had recovered from COVID-19. Both conserved end residues are part of each CDR3. The D gene is left open where the match is weak. The size of a clone is reported for some rows only, either as once, few or many, or as a class for expanded clones.

J gene: TRBJ1-2
clone size: NA
D gene: NA
V gene: TRBV6-1
CDR3 DNA: TGTGCCAGCAGTCTCGGGCTTCAGGGCAACTATGGCTACACCTTC
CDR3 protein: CASSLGLQGNYGYTF

J gene: TRBJ2-7
clone size: few
D gene: NA
V gene: TRBV6-2/TRBV6-3
CDR3 DNA: TGTGCCAGCATTGACAGCACCTACGAGCAGTACTTC
CDR3 protein: CASIDSTYEQYF

J gene: TRBJ2-5
clone size: NA
D gene: NA
V gene: TRBV18
CDR3 DNA: TGTGCCAGCTCAGGGCGGGCGGAGACCCAGTACTTC
CDR3 protein: CASSGRAETQYF

J gene: TRBJ1-2
clone size: few
D gene: TRBD1
V gene: TRBV6-1
CDR3 DNA: TGTGCCAGCAGCCGCCGGGGACAGGGGGTCTATGGCTACACCTTC
CDR3 protein: CASSRRGQGVYGYTF

J gene: TRBJ1-2
clone size: NA
D gene: NA
V gene: TRBV7-8
CDR3 DNA: TGTGCCAGCAGCCGGGCGGGGAATTATGGCTACACCTTC
CDR3 protein: CASSRAGNYGYTF

J gene: TRBJ2-1
clone size: NA
D gene: NA
V gene: TRBV7-9
CDR3 DNA: TGTGCCAGCAGCTTAGGAGGGAGTGGGTTCTACAATGAGCAGTTCTTC
CDR3 protein: CASSLGGSGFYNEQFF

J gene: TRBJ2-7
clone size: NA
D gene: NA
V gene: TRBV18
CDR3 DNA: TGTGCCAGCTCATTGGGCCAAACCTACGAGCAGTACTTC
CDR3 protein: CASSLGQTYEQYF

J gene: TRBJ1-2
clone size: NA
D gene: NA
V gene: TRBV6-1
CDR3 DNA: TGTGCCAGCAGTCGCCTGCAGGGCGGCTACACCTTC
CDR3 protein: CASSRLQGGYTF

J gene: TRBJ2-1
clone size: NA
D gene: NA
V gene: TRBV18
CDR3 DNA: TGTGCCAGCTCACCACCGACCTCGGCGGGACGGAGCAATGAGCAGTTCTTC
CDR3 protein: CASSPPTSAGRSNEQFF

J gene: TRBJ2-1
clone size: NA
D gene: NA
V gene: TRBV7-2
CDR3 DNA: TGTGCCAGCAGCTTAGACGGGGGGCTTTACAATGAGCAGTTCTTC
CDR3 protein: CASSLDGGLYNEQFF

J gene: TRBJ1-1
clone size: NA
D gene: NA
V gene: TRBV21-1
CDR3 DNA: TGTGCCAGCAGCACTCCGGCGGGCCTCGACACTGAAGCTTTCTTT
CDR3 protein: CASSTPAGLDTEAFF

J gene: TRBJ1-2
clone size: NA
D gene: TRBD1
V gene: TRBV12-5
CDR3 DNA: TGTGCTAGTGGTAACGACAGGGTTTCCTTC
CDR3 protein: CASGNDRVSF

J gene: TRBJ1-1
clone size: NA
D gene: NA
V gene: TRBV27
CDR3 DNA: TGTGCCAGCAGTAAGGGGCCGAACACTGAAGCTTTCTTT
CDR3 protein: CASSKGPNTEAFF

J gene: TRBJ1-2
clone size: NA
D gene: NA
V gene: TRBV7-8
CDR3 DNA: TGTGCCAGCAGCTTAGCTGGCAGAAACTATGGCTACACCTTC
CDR3 protein: CASSLAGRNYGYTF

J gene: TRBJ1-2
clone size: NA
D gene: NA
V gene: TRBV6-2/TRBV6-3
CDR3 DNA: TGTGCCAGCAGTTCTGGGTATGGCTACACCTTC
CDR3 protein: CASSSGYGYTF

J gene: TRBJ1-5
clone size: few
D gene: TRBD1
V gene: TRBV6-1
CDR3 DNA: TGTGCCAGCAGTCACCCATCTGCCGGACAGGGCAGTCAGCCCCAGCATTTT
CDR3 protein: CASSHPSAGQGSQPQHF

J gene: TRBJ1-1
clone size: NA
D gene: NA
V gene: TRBV11-3
CDR3 DNA: TGTGCCAGCAAGGGAGAGGCCACTGAAGCTTTCTTT
CDR3 protein: CASKGEATEAFF

J gene: TRBJ1-1
clone size: NA
D gene: TRBD1
V gene: TRBV20-1
CDR3 DNA: TGCAGTGCCAGGGACGGGACAGGGAGGACTGAAGCTTTCTTT
CDR3 protein: CSARDGTGRTEAFF

J gene: TRBJ2-5
clone size: NA
D gene: NA
V gene: TRBV19
CDR3 DNA: TGTGCCAGTAGTCATAGGGCCGGGAGAGGTAGGACCCAGTACTTC
CDR3 protein: CASSHRAGRGRTQYF

J gene: TRBJ2-3
clone size: few
D gene: NA
V gene: TRBV20-1
CDR3 DNA: TGCAGTGCTAATGGGCCAGAACAGGGCGGGAGAGATACGCAGTATTTT
CDR3 protein: CSANGPEQGGRDTQYF

J gene: TRBJ2-3
clone size: NA
D gene: TRBD1
V gene: TRBV7-2
CDR3 DNA: TGTGCCAGCAGCTTCGGACAGGGGGCAGATACGCAGTATTTT
CDR3 protein: CASSFGQGADTQYF

J gene: TRBJ2-7
clone size: NA
D gene: TRBD2
V gene: TRBV7-6
CDR3 DNA: TGTGCCAGCAGCTTAGTGGGAACGGGGGGAAAGGGCGAGCAGTACTTC
CDR3 protein: CASSLVGTGGKGEQYF

J gene: TRBJ1-2
clone size: NA
D gene: NA
V gene: TRBV9
CDR3 DNA: TGTGCCAGCAGCGTTGTGACAGGAATTGGCTACACCTTC
CDR3 protein: CASSVVTGIGYTF

J gene: TRBJ1-1
clone size: NA
D gene: NA
V gene: TRBV20-1
CDR3 DNA: TGCAGTGCTAGAGGACAACAGGGAAACACTGAAGCTTTCTTT
CDR3 protein: CSARGQQGNTEAFF

J gene: TRBJ1-2
clone size: NA
D gene: NA
V gene: TRBV30
CDR3 DNA: TGTGCCTGGAGTGTACAACAGTCTTATGGCTACACCTTC
CDR3 protein: CAWSVQQSYGYTF

J gene: TRBJ2-7
clone size: NA
D gene: TRBD2
V gene: TRBV20-1
CDR3 DNA: TGCAGTGCCACCCGGGGGGTATACGAGCAGTACTTC
CDR3 protein: CSATRGVYEQYF

J gene: TRBJ1-6
clone size: NA
D gene: TRBD1
V gene: TRBV19
CDR3 DNA: TGTGCCAGTAGTATAACAGGGGACGAACAGACACCCCTCCACTTT
CDR3 protein: CASSITGDEQTPLHF

J gene: TRBJ1-6
clone size: NA
D gene: TRBD1
V gene: TRBV7-9
CDR3 DNA: TGTGCCAGCAACCATGGACAGGGTGGTTCACCCCTCCACTTT
CDR3 protein: CASNHGQGGSPLHF

J gene: TRBJ1-1
clone size: NA
D gene: NA
V gene: TRBV7-9
CDR3 DNA: TGTGCCAGCAGCTTAAGCTTACTGAACACTGAAGCTTTCTTT
CDR3 protein: CASSLSLLNTEAFF

J gene: TRBJ1-2
clone size: few
D gene: NA
V gene: TRBV7-9
CDR3 DNA: TGTGCCAGCAGCCTAGGGCAGGGGATAGGTAACTATGGCTACACCTTC
CDR3 protein: CASSLGQGIGNYGYTF

J gene: TRBJ2-7
clone size: few
D gene: TRBD2
V gene: TRBV7-9
CDR3 DNA: TGTGCCAGCAGCTTAAGGGCGGGAGTTAGTGAGCAGTACTTC
CDR3 protein: CASSLRAGVSEQYF

J gene: TRBJ2-2
clone size: few
D gene: NA
V gene: TRBV11-2
CDR3 DNA: TGTGCCACCCGCCGCTACCAGAACACCGGGGAGCTGTTTTTT
CDR3 protein: CATRRYQNTGELFF

J gene: TRBJ1-2
clone size: NA
D gene: NA
V gene: TRBV12-3/TRBV12-4
CDR3 DNA: TGTGTCACCAGCGCGACGAACTATGGCTACACCTTC
CDR3 protein: CVTSATNYGYTF

J gene: TRBJ1-1
clone size: NA
D gene: NA
V gene: TRBV19
CDR3 DNA: TGTGCCAGTAATTGGCGGGGGTCCACTGAAGCTTTCTTT
CDR3 protein: CASNWRGSTEAFF

J gene: TRBJ1-2
clone size: NA
D gene: NA
V gene: TRBV11-2
CDR3 DNA: TGTGCCAGCAGCCCAGCGGGGTTAGGCTACACCTTC
CDR3 protein: CASSPAGLGYTF

J gene: TRBJ1-2
clone size: NA
D gene: NA
V gene: TRBV19
CDR3 DNA: TGTGCCAGTAGTATAGCCAGGGCTAACTATGGCTACACCTTC
CDR3 protein: CASSIARANYGYTF

J gene: TRBJ1-5
clone size: few
D gene: NA
V gene: TRBV7-2
CDR3 DNA: TGTGCCAGCAGCTTAGCCGGGGGAAGAGGAAATCAGCCCCAGCATTTT
CDR3 protein: CASSLAGGRGNQPQHF

J gene: TRBJ1-1
clone size: NA
D gene: NA
V gene: TRBV7-8
CDR3 DNA: TGTGCCAGCAGCTTAGCGCGGTTGGGACTGAACACTGAAGCTTTCTTT
CDR3 protein: CASSLARLGLNTEAFF

J gene: TRBJ2-3
clone size: NA
D gene: TRBD2
V gene: TRBV20-1
CDR3 DNA: TGCAGTGTCCCGGGACTAGCGGGAGGGAGCACAGATACGCAGTATTTT
CDR3 protein: CSVPGLAGGSTDTQYF

J gene: TRBJ1-1
clone size: NA
D gene: NA
V gene: TRBV5-4
CDR3 DNA: TGTGCCAGCAGCTTGGGTGGGACGGGCGAGGCTTTCTTT
CDR3 protein: CASSLGGTGEAFF

J gene: TRBJ2-6
clone size: NA
D gene: NA
V gene: TRBV6-2/TRBV6-3
CDR3 DNA: TGTGCCAGCAGGGGTAGCGGAAGCTCTGGGGCCAACGTCCTGACTTTC
CDR3 protein: CASRGSGSSGANVLTF

J gene: TRBJ1-2
clone size: NA
D gene: NA
V gene: TRBV12-3/TRBV12-4
CDR3 DNA: TGTGCCAGCAGTTTTCCGGGGCACGGCTACACCTTC
CDR3 protein: CASSFPGHGYTF